The entry that follows covers one T cell receptor (beta chain) sequence. V was clipped by 4 bases and J by 3 bases, with 10 bases between them. This CDR3 is built from 13 residues. Germline V gene lookup returns CDR1 MNHEY and CDR2 SMNVEV (reference sequence). This sample stems from a study of blood T cell repertoires in COVID-19. Background on the study: Researchers got acute and convalescent COVID-19 samples from the United States, Italy and Spain. Nucleic acid was either cDNA or gDNA, and it came from T cells, B-cell-depleted T cells, or PBMCs.

Per the study methods: From reference gene primer amplification, estimates of nucleated cell counts were derived. Sequencing was performed with immunoSEQ multiplex PCR; in TCRdb, only in-frame clones are kept and a portion is missing. V, J and clone size are taken as reported in that table, and D and trimming were inferred from the DNA itself. In the table there are approximately 200,000 clones, around 85% of which are singletons. The receptor was derived from a human donor in a cohort sampled during active COVID-19. What was sequenced was peripheral blood. The rearrangement joins TRBV27 to TRBJ2-7, with unresolved D. The CDR3 nucleotides are TGTGCCAGCAGTTCGGCGGTGCACTACGAGCAGTACTTC. Its protein product is CASSSAVHYEQYF.